The source of this T cell receptor (beta chain) is a study of graft-versus-host responses after intestinal transplantation (dated by TCRdb to 2020 to 2022). Broadly, across the study: The transplants that recipients received were multivisceral, liver-intestinal, or isolated intestinal. Every recipient was given anti-thymocyte globulin induction, then maintenance tacrolimus and steroids for about three years. Graft-versus-host and host-versus-graft alloreactive T cell clones were tracked in the graft, circulation and bone marrow after intestinal transplantation using bulk TCR-beta CDR3 sequencing. Alloreactive clones were identified by sequencing pre-transplant mixed lymphocyte reaction products and comparing them with unstimulated pre-transplant donor and recipient T cells. A cohort of more than 20 intestinal transplant recipients, including one retransplant, was enrolled, and a few patients lacking pretransplant specimens were excluded. A peak of at least 4% donor T cells among recipient peripheral blood mononuclear cells was the definition used for donor T cell macrochimerism. Rather than going through the commercial service, samples from three later patients were sequenced in-house on an Illumina MiSeq and processed with MiXCR.

Library preparation was by the immunoSEQ multiplex PCR assay. In most patients, genomic DNA was isolated using the Qiagen DNeasy Blood and Tissue Kit and sent frozen to Adaptive Biotechnologies for TCR sequencing. For most patients, high-throughput TCR-beta CDR3 sequencing of genomic DNA was performed by Adaptive Biotechnologies. The published analysis was carried out like this. TCR sequencing data for roughly 18 patients were retrieved from Adaptive's ImmunoSEQ software; a few other patients were processed with MiXCR and VDJtools. To correct CD4 versus CD8 sorting errors, any sequence found in both subsets at a frequency ratio below 5:1 was removed. Because the origin of CDR3 nucleotide sequences shared between donor and recipient could not be assigned, those sequences were removed. Alloreactive clones required at least 2-fold expansion over unstimulated cells and minimum CFSE-low frequency of 0.002% (template counts) or 0.001% (read counts). Mappable clones were those detected in sequenced pre-transplant spleen, lymph node, or MLR CFSE-low populations of the donor or recipient. Cumulative frequency of alloreactive clones was calculated as a percentage of all sequences weighted by copy number. Drawn from immuneACCESS, this table holds only the in-frame rearrangements with V and J called that TCRdb kept. Clones are partly lost; checked studies trace under half to an unresolved V gene and leave the rest unexplained. V and J calls and clone size are copied from that table; D and trimming were computed from the DNA. Counted in this sample were roughly 6,900 clones; roughly 25% of them appeared once. Clones ranked in the top ten supply 6% to 6.5% of the sample.

Spanning cysteine to phenylalanine, the CDR3 consists of 14 amino acids. Only the CDR3 DNA stays, 42 bases, in frame from base 1. Deletion took 1 base off V and 7 bases off J, with a span of 10 bases between the germline ends. From a lookup of the germline V gene, CDR1 and CDR2 are MGHRA and YSYEKL. Here is what the overall study found, with its caveats: In patients with donor T cell macrochimerism, the allografts had high GvH to HvG T cell clonal ratios. The conclusions were limited by the relatively low number and heterogeneity of the intestinal transplant patients. Early after transplant, peak levels of circulating GvH clones were associated with declines in HvG clones. GvH clones were found in recipient bone marrow, and some of the GvH clones appeared earlier in ileal mucosa or blood, which is consistent with an intestinal mucosal origin.

Interpreted using the paper, the time point label stands for: cells obtained before transplantation from donor or recipient. Mixed lymphocyte reactions plated 200,000 CFSE-labeled pre-transplant responders with 200,000 irradiated violet-dye-labeled stimulators and were cultured for 6 days. After the mixed lymphocyte reaction, proliferating CD3+CD4+CFSE-low and CD3+CD8+CFSE-low responder cells were FACS-sorted on a BD Influx sorter. This clone was recorded a few times. No much larger clonotype is one base removed from it; base qualities were not supplied. The rearranged segments are TRBV4-1 and TRBJ1-4; no confident D gene assignment can be made. The clonotype comes from a human patient who was an organ donor for intestinal transplantation. Sequencing used alloreactive CD8+ T cells from a mixed lymphocyte reaction culture, obtained before transplantation. The meaning of the sample's cell subset or site label: CFSE-low proliferating T cells sorted from roughly six-day pre-transplant mixed lymphocyte reaction (GvH or HvG direction). At the DNA level, the sequence is TGCGCCAGCAGCCAAGTGACCGTGGGTGAAAAACTGTTTTTT. It is translated as CASSQVTVGEKLFF.